These 12 T cell receptor beta chains came from one sample sequenced in a study of human T cells and chemical hapten exposure. Time point of the sample: pre-sensitization, week 0. The treatment here: therapeutic diphenylcyclopropenone sensitization with weekly scalp DPC. TCRdb called the RACE reads again in MiXCR, with one record for every CDR3 protein. The sample records a few hundred thousand distinct CDR3 sequences, about 9% being singletons. This material consisted of whole blood, taken in connection with sensitization to the hapten diphenylcyclopropenone (DPC). These TCRs come from a woman in her thirties or forties with alopecia areata. Some clones in this sample may be carry-over from other donors' samples.

This clonotype was observed at least ten times. V is TRBV12-3 or TRBV12-4 and J is TRBJ2-7, with D uncertain. Trimming removed 7 bases from V and 3 bases from J, with 10 bases in between. The CDR3 sequence is 12 residues long. CDR3 amino acids: CASKTGSYEQYF. CDR3 coding DNA: TGTGCCAGCAAGACCGGTAGCTACGAGCAGTACTTC.

The table lists this clonotype with a few counts. The CDR3: CSASKATLSGELFF. The CDR3 DNA sequence: TGCAGTGCTTCGAAGGCGACCCTCTCCGGGGAGCTGTTTTTT. This rearrangement joins TRBV20-1 to TRBJ2-2; D is uncertain. This CDR3 contains 14 residues. The germline V and J ends were trimmed by 5 bases and 6 bases, with 16 bases remaining between them. Germline CDR1 and CDR2: DFQATT and SNEGSKA (reference sequence).

This chain connects TRBV7-2 to TRBJ1-5; TRBD1 aligns across 7 bases. The junction had 5 bases not matched to a gene; V was cut back by 5 bases and J by 1 base. The V gene's germline CDR1 is SGHTA and CDR2 FQGNSA. The CDR3 loop spans 15 amino acids. CDR3 DNA: TGTGCCAGCAGCACCCGACAGGGAAGCAATCAGCCCCAGCATTTT. Translating gives CASSTRQGSNQPQHF.

This clonotype was observed a few times. CDR3: CSARDRVDAGELFF. DNA of the CDR3: TGCAGCGCGCGGGACAGGGTCGATGCCGGGGAGCTGTTTTTT. The V gene is TRBV29-1, the J gene TRBJ2-2; TRBD1 aligns across 9 bases. Unmatched junction bases numbered 9, after V lost 7 bases and J lost 6 bases. This CDR3 region has 14 residues. The germline V gene encodes CDR1 SQVTM and CDR2 ANQGSEA.

About this clonotype itself: Just one base apart from a much larger clone, this may be a read error. The chain is built from TRBV7-8 and TRBJ1-1; TRBD1 aligns across 7 bases. Germline lookup yields CDR1 SGHVS and CDR2 FQNEAQ. The CDR3 contains 16 residues. CDR3 sequence: CANSPRTGLMNTEAFF. CDR3 sequence (DNA): TGTGCCAACAGCCCTAGGACAGGACTTATGAACACTGAAGCTTTCTTT.

V usage is TRBV12-3 or TRBV12-4 and J usage is TRBJ2-2, with 12 positions matching TRBD2. The CDR3 totals 15 residues. The V gene end was trimmed by 7 bases and the J gene end by 7 bases; junction bases not matched to a gene: 7. CDR3 loop: CASTRLAGVGGELFF. CDR3 bases: TGTGCCAGCACCCGACTAGCGGGAGTGGGCGGGGAGCTGTTTTTT.

This clonotype was counted many times. The chain carries TRBV4-3 and TRBJ1-6; TRBD1 agrees at 10 bases. Germline-derived CDR1 and CDR2 are LGHNA and YSLEER. The CDR3 has 14 residues. V shed 4 bases, J shed 10 bases, and the junction held 4 bases outside the gene matches. The DNA for the CDR3 is TGCGCCAGCAGCCTGGGACAGGGGCCATCACCCCTCCACTTT. It yields the protein CASSLGQGPSPLHF.

The gene calls are TRBV10-3 and TRBJ2-3; D is uncertain. The V end lost 3 bases, the J end lost 4 bases, and 14 bases lay between the germline ends. This CDR3 spans 15 amino acids. The germline gives CDR1 ENHRY, CDR2 SYGVKD. The CDR3 protein is CAISEAGRPADTQYF. The DNA of the CDR3 is TGTGCCATCAGTGAAGCAGGCCGACCCGCAGATACGCAGTATTTT.

The table lists this clonotype with a few counts. The chain links TRBV20-1 to TRBJ1-4, with TRBD1 as a possible D gene (6 bases). The V and J ends lost 5 bases and 7 bases respectively, with 14 bases between them. This CDR3 has 13 residues. The germline V gene encodes CDR1 DFQATT and CDR2 SNEGSKA (reference sequence). The CDR3 DNA reads TGCAGTGCTCCAGGACAGACCCCTGAAAAACTGTTTTTT. Encoded protein: CSAPGQTPEKLFF.

This clonotype was seen ten or more times. This CDR3 reads CAISGDSGANVLTF. For the CDR3, the DNA is TGTGCCATCAGCGGGGACTCTGGGGCCAACGTCCTGACTTTC. The rearrangement joins TRBV10-3 to TRBJ2-6; D may be TRBD2 (5 bases). V lost 6 bases and J lost 0, with 6 bases in between. Germline V CDR1 and CDR2: ENHRY, SYGVKD. The length of the CDR3 is 14 residues.

This clonotype has a handful of counts. The rearrangement links TRBV12-3 or TRBV12-4 to TRBJ2-1; D is unresolved. Trimming pared 2 bases from V and 10 bases from J, leaving 9 bases between. CDR3 length: 12 residues. Here the CDR3 reads CASSLLVGEQFF. Here the CDR3 DNA reads TGTGCCAGCAGTTTATTGGTAGGAGAGCAGTTCTTC.

This clonotype was picked up a small number of times. The CDR3 DNA sequence: TGTGCCAGCAGTTACTCCCGGACAGGGGTTACCTACGAGCAGTACTTC. Translating it yields CASSYSRTGVTYEQYF. The V gene is TRBV6-2 or TRBV6-3, the J gene TRBJ2-7, with TRBD1 matching 9 bases. Germline values: CDR1 MNHEY, CDR2 SVGEGT. The length of the CDR3 is 16 residues. J gave up 2 bases and V 0 bases, and 5 bases lay outside the gene matches.